This T cell receptor beta chain was identified during a study of T cells in Graves' hyperthyroidism and ophthalmopathy. Notes on the study in general: Clonotypes that were expanded in thyroid above 0.001 mostly appeared in blood too.

The CDR3 is made up of 11 amino acids. V was trimmed by 5 bases and J by 11 bases, leaving 12 bases between them. Germline assignment: CDR1 MNHNS and CDR2 SASEGT. To note about this clonotype: Antigen unknown.

Stable hyperthyroidism: no ophthalmopathy progression over 18 months of follow-up. Amplification targeted TCR beta CDR3 regions from RNA transcripts. The HTBI primer set drove a first-round RT-PCR of the TCR CDR3. In TCRdb, the multiplex PCR reads were re-called with MiXCR into one record per CDR3 protein. The table has around 540,000 distinct CDR3 sequences, approximately 44% seen once. The chain employs TRBV6-1 and TRBJ1-1; D may be TRBD1 (5 bases). The sequence was obtained from a woman between 18 and 30 years old with Graves' hyperthyroidism. Sequences were obtained from peripheral blood or thyroid tissue (not recorded which). CDR3 region: CASSFDGTAFF. The CDR3 bases are TGTGCCAGCAGTTTCGATGGGACTGCTTTCTTT.